This TCR beta chain appears in the sequencing data of a study of blood T cell repertoires in COVID-19. Background on the study: Samples representing acute and convalescent COVID-19 were sourced from the United States, Italy and Spain.

The CDR3 runs to 15 residues. From germline, CDR1 is MDHEN and CDR2 SYDVKM. The trim removed 4 bases at V and 6 bases at J, leaving 11 bases unmatched. The study assigned cohorts using participant-reported clinical history. Authors' analysis steps: The authors estimated nucleated cell counts from reference gene primer amplification. TCRdb's copy holds only in-frame clones and misses some; the assay was immunoSEQ multiplex PCR. That table gives V, J and clone size, and the DNA gave D and trimming. The table shows over 150,000 clones, with approximately 79% occurring only once. This clone was observed a few times.

The sample consisted of PBMCs or T cells enriched from blood (not recorded which). The sequence derives from a woman in her sixties or seventies in a cohort exposed to, infected with or recovered from COVID-19 (not recorded which). The genes are TRBV28 and TRBJ2-7; TRBD1 matches at 8 bases. The CDR3 protein is CASSSQDRAFGEQYF. For the CDR3, the DNA is TGTGCCAGCAGTTCCCAGGACAGGGCATTCGGCGAGCAGTACTTC.